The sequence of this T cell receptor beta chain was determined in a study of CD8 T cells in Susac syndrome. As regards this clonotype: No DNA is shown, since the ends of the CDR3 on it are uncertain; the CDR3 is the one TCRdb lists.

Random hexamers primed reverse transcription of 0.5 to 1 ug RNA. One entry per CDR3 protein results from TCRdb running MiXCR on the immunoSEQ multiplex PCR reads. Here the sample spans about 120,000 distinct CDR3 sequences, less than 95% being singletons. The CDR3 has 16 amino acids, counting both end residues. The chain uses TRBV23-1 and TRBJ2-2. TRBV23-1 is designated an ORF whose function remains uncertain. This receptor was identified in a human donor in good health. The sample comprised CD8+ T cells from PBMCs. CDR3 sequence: CASSQSRQVGPGSCFF.